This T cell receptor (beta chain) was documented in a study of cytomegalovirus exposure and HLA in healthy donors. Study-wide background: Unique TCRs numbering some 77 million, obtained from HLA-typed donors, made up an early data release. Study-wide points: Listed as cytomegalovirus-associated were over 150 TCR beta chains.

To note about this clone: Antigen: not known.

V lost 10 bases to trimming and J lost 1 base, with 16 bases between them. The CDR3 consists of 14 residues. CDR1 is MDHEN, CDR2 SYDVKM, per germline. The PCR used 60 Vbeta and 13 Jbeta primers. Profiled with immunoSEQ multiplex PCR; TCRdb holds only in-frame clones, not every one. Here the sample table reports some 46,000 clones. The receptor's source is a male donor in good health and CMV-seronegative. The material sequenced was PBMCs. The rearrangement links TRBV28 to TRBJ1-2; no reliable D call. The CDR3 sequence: CATPNPRGNYGYTF. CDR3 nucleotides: TGTGCCACCCCAAACCCGCGCGGTAACTATGGCTACACCTTC.